This TCR beta chain was obtained from a study of shared clonotypes between healthy human individuals. Study-level information: The donor group consisted of a couple of women and three men, aged 18 to 49.

Measured with immunoSEQ multiplex PCR; TCRdb has only the in-frame clones, and not every one. Of approximately 2.1 million clones in the sample, approximately 93% were seen once. Donors, without exception, were Caucasian adults residing in Nashville, Tennessee. This CDR3 has 12 residues. The trim removed 8 bases at V and 3 bases at J, leaving 1 base unmatched. Germline V CDR1 and CDR2: MNHEY, SVGAGI. The sequenced sample was naive CD4+ T cells from PBMCs. Subset reported: CD45RA+ positively selected. V is TRBV6-5 and J is TRBJ1-2; 9 bases are a match to TRBD1. The receptor comes from a man aged 18 to 30 in good health. Some clones in this sample may be carry-over from other donors' samples. CDR3 loop: CASGDRDYGYTF. The DNA of the CDR3 is TGTGCCAGCGGGGACAGGGACTATGGCTACACCTTC.